This T cell receptor (beta chain) was sequenced in a study of a mutant IDH1 vaccine in newly diagnosed glioma. Study background: Treated patients had a mean age of around 39 years and a sex split that was roughly 60% male and 37.5% female. Therapy received beforehand was radiotherapy, temozolomide, or both, with most patients given both.

The CDR3 has 14 amino acids. In germline, CDR1 is MRHNA, CDR2 SNTAGT. The J segment lost 4 bases and the V segment lost 8 bases, leaving 7 bases of the junction unmatched. As for this clone: As yet, its antigen is unknown.

Using immunoSEQ multiplex PCR, the repertoire was profiled, and TCRdb retains in-frame clones only, with some absent. The table has 25,000 to 40,000 clones, about 80% seen once. As for time point: week 35, safety follow-up. A single vaccine dose contained 300 ug of mutant IDH1 20-mer peptide, and topical imiquimod was used with it. The receptor was derived from a woman between 35 and 50 years old with glioma. Sequencing was performed on PBMCs, taken from a glioma patient whose treatment included an IDH1 peptide vaccine. This chain links TRBV6-4 with TRBJ2-2; 7 bases match TRBD2. The CDR3 region has the DNA TGTGCCAGCTCGCCAGCGGGGCTCACCGGGGAGCTGTTTTTT. Protein: CASSPAGLTGELFF.